Each of the 17 T cell receptor beta chains below was sequenced from the same sample in a study of T cells expressing NK-cell markers. TCRdb reworked the 5' RACE reads into one entry per CDR3 protein, no DNA. The sample data list under 600,000 distinct CDR3 sequences. The source material was blood T cells: a sorted CD56 or NKG2C T cell subset, CD4+ or CD8+ T cells, or bulk PBMC T cells (not recorded which). These receptors were collected from a woman aged 50 to 65 in good health.

The chain couples TRBV5-6 to TRBJ1-4; TCRdb designates TRBD1, a call that cannot be tested without DNA. This CDR3 has 14 residues. The germline V gene encodes CDR1 SGHDT and CDR2 YYEEEE. CDR3 protein: CASSPPGNDEKLFF.

The rearrangement uses TRBV2 and TRBJ2-3; TCRdb outputs TRBD2, but without DNA this stays unchecked. Germline V CDR1 and CDR2: SNHLY, FYNNEI. There are 13 residues in the CDR3. The CDR3: CASSEARADTQYF.

The chain uses TRBV20-1 and TRBJ1-2. The CDR3 has 13 amino acids. Germline CDR1 reads DFQATT; CDR2 reads SNEGSKA (reference sequence). The CDR3 loop is CSARDGGKDGYTF.

V and J are TRBV2 and TRBJ2-1; TCRdb proposes TRBD1, but this gene call is untestable without DNA. Germline loops: CDR1 SNHLY, CDR2 FYNNEI. The CDR3 is 14 amino acids. CDR3 sequence reads: CASSERGQHNEQFF.

V gene TRBV5-6 combines with J gene TRBJ2-1; the D call from TCRdb, TRBD1, cannot be confirmed without DNA. Germline values: CDR1 SGHDT, CDR2 YYEEEE. The CDR3 contains 17 residues. CDR3 loop: CASRPGAGGSSYNEQFF.

CDR3: CASSFLRGGDTQYF. V gene TRBV11-2 combines with J gene TRBJ2-3; the D gene TCRdb calls, TRBD1, cannot be checked with no DNA. Germline CDR1 is SGHAT and CDR2 is FQNNGV. The CDR3 loop spans 14 amino acids.

This chain connects TRBV12-3 or TRBV12-4 to TRBJ2-6; TCRdb lists TRBD2, though no DNA is available to test this call. The CDR3 is made up of 18 amino acids. CDR3 amino acids: CASRKPGAGISGANVLTF.

This chain connects TRBV29-1 to TRBJ1-3. The V gene's germline CDR1 is SQVTM and CDR2 ANQGSEA. This CDR3 region has 11 residues. The CDR3 reads CSGLRGNTIYF.

The CDR3 spells CASSEVYADTQYF. The chain has TRBV6-1 and TRBJ2-3. CDR1 and CDR2 from the germline V gene are MNHNS and SASEGT. This CDR3 has 13 residues.

The chain joins TRBV29-1 to TRBJ2-1. CDR1 is SQVTM, CDR2 ANQGSEA, per germline. The CDR3 runs 13 residues. Here the CDR3 reads CSVEDGLNNEQFF.

The chain has TRBV19 and TRBJ1-4; TCRdb's D call, TRBD1, is unchecked because there is no DNA. CDR1 and CDR2 from the germline V gene are LNHDA and SQIVND (reference sequence). CDR3 length: 18 amino acids. The CDR3 is CASSPLSFRDREREKLFF.

This chain links TRBV29-1 with TRBJ1-1. The V gene's germline CDR1 is SQVTM and CDR2 ANQGSEA. This CDR3 spans 12 amino acids. CDR3 protein: CSVLGGGDEAFF. Combining the CDR3 with reference TRBV29-1 and TRBJ1-1 gives the whole variable domain SAVISQKPSRDICQRGTSLTIQCQVDSQVTMMFWYRQQPGQSLTLIATANQGSEATYESGFVIDKFPISRPNLTFSTLTVSNMSPEDSSIYLCSVLGGGDEAFFGQGTRLTVV.

This sequence joins TRBV24-1 and TRBJ2-1; TCRdb's assignment of TRBD1 cannot be checked, as there is no DNA. The CDR3 runs 17 residues. Germline V CDR1 and CDR2: KGHDR, SFDVKD. This CDR3 reads CATSDTDIWGSYNEQFF.

This chain joins TRBV10-3 and TRBJ2-5; TCRdb reports TRBD1, a call that lacks DNA to check it against. The V gene's germline CDR1 is ENHRY and CDR2 SYGVKD. This CDR3 has 16 amino acids. The CDR3 here is CAIGGDRAEDQETQYF.

This sequence joins TRBV5-1 and TRBJ2-1; there is no DNA to check the TCRdb D call of TRBD1. Germline CDR1 SGHRS, CDR2 YFSETQ. This CDR3 is 11 amino acids long. The CDR3 sequence is CASSLGIKQFF.

V gene TRBV5-1 combines with J gene TRBJ2-1. Germline CDR1 reads SGHRS; CDR2 reads YFSETQ. CDR3 length equals 14 residues. The chain's CDR3 is CASSFGSYENEQFF.

This chain links TRBV30 with TRBJ2-5; TCRdb proposes TRBD2, but this gene call is untestable without DNA. CDR3 length equals 14 residues. The V gene's germline CDR1 is GTSNPN and CDR2 SVGIG (reference sequence). CDR3 amino acids: CAWSVPREYETQYF.